Following are 26 T cell receptor beta chains from one sample sequenced in a study of blood T cell repertoires in COVID-19 (dated by TCRdb to 2018 to 2021). Library prep was done by the immunoSEQ multiplex PCR assay. TCRdb took over this immuneACCESS table, retaining in-frame rearrangements with V and J assigned. Such tables are incomplete; in checked studies, under half of the missing clones stem from an unresolved V gene, and the remainder is unexplained. The sample records 300,000 to 350,000 clones, roughly 90% of which are singletons. The ten largest clones capture approximately 2.9% of the sample. Sequenced input: peripheral blood. These receptors came from a woman aged 25-40 years with COVID-19, enrolled during active disease.

The gene calls are TRBV6-5 and TRBJ1-1; weak D call: TRBD1 (5 bases). Trimming shortened V by 6 bases and J by 4 bases, and 15 bases separated the two germline ends. This CDR3 is built from 14 residues. Germline loops: CDR1 MNHEY, CDR2 SVGAGI. CDR3 DNA: TGTGCCAGCAGCTGGGGACTGAAGGGCACTGAAGCTTTCTTT. This codes for CASSWGLKGTEAFF.

V and J are TRBV18 and TRBJ2-7; a possible D gene is TRBD2 (6 bases). The germline V and J ends were trimmed by 1 base and 6 bases, with 13 bases remaining between them. The CDR3 is made up of 14 amino acids. Germline assignment: CDR1 KGHSH and CDR2 LQKENI. The CDR3 DNA is TGTGCCAGCTCACCACGGGGGGAAGGGCTCGAGCAGTACTTC. It is translated as CASSPRGEGLEQYF.

The V call is TRBV5-6, the J call TRBJ1-4; D perhaps matches TRBD1 (6 bases). This CDR3 has 17 amino acids. V was shortened by 2 bases and J by 5 bases, with 19 bases between the two germline ends. Germline values: CDR1 SGHDT, CDR2 YYEEEE. CDR3 in amino acids: CASSFFQGLGQNEKLFF. The CDR3 DNA follows: TGTGCCAGCAGCTTTTTCCAGGGGCTCGGTCAGAATGAAAAACTGTTTTTT.

The CDR3 coding sequence is TGTGCCTGGTTACAGAAATTCACTGAAGCTTTCTTT. Its protein product is CAWLQKFTEAFF. The rearrangement uses TRBV30 and TRBJ1-1; D not resolved. This CDR3 has 12 amino acids. In germline, CDR1 is GTSNPN, CDR2 SVGIG (reference sequence). V lost 5 bases and J 4 bases, leaving 11 bases between the germline ends.

The chain employs TRBV3-1 (or the pseudogene TRBV3-2) and TRBJ1-1; D might be TRBD1 (5 bases). Germline V gene sequence: CDR1 LGHDT, CDR2 YNNKEL (reference sequence). This CDR3 is built from 15 residues. V was shortened by 1 base and J by 1 base, with 10 bases between the two germline ends. CDR3 sequence: CASSQGAGPNTEAFF. As DNA, the CDR3 is TGTGCCAGCAGCCAAGGGGCAGGGCCGAACACTGAAGCTTTCTTT.

This chain connects TRBV20-1 to TRBJ2-7; 10 bases are shared with TRBD1. This CDR3 is 13 amino acids long. Germline V gives CDR1 DFQATT, CDR2 SNEGSKA (reference sequence). With V trimmed by 3 bases and J by 5 bases, 4 bases remained unmatched. CDR3 sequence reads: CSASGTGAHEQYF. Written as DNA, the CDR3 is TGCAGTGCTAGTGGGACAGGGGCCCACGAGCAGTACTTC.

This rearrangement joins TRBV7-2 to TRBJ2-7; TRBD1 matches at 8 bases. The CDR3 totals 15 residues. Trimming removed 1 base from V and 1 base from J; junction bases left unmatched: 3. Germline V gene sequence: CDR1 SGHTA, CDR2 FQGNSA. CDR3 amino acids: CASSLDRGVSYEQYF. DNA of the CDR3: TGTGCCAGCAGCTTAGACAGGGGGGTTTCCTACGAGCAGTACTTC.

V usage is TRBV4-1 and J usage is TRBJ1-2; 7 nucleotides agree with TRBD1. The junction had 20 bases not matched to a gene; V was cut back by 1 base and J by 6 bases. Germline values: CDR1 MGHRA, CDR2 YSYEKL. There are 19 residues in the CDR3. CDR3 in DNA: TGCGCCAGCAGCCAAGGGGGAAGGACAGGATTTTCCCCAGTTAATGGCTACACCTTC. It is translated as CASSQGGRTGFSPVNGYTF.

The count of this clone is one. This chain joins TRBV11-2 and TRBJ2-1; TRBD1 aligns across 9 bases. V trimming: 3 bases; J trimming: 8 bases; junction bases outside the gene matches: 8. The V gene's germline CDR1 is SGHAT and CDR2 FQNNGV. CDR3 length: 15 amino acids. The CDR3 sequence: CASSFGDRAFHEQFF. The CDR3, as DNA: TGTGCCAGCAGCTTCGGGGACAGGGCCTTTCATGAGCAGTTCTTC.

The chain employs TRBV29-1 and TRBJ2-2; 9 nucleotides agree with TRBD1. Looked up from germline, CDR1 is SQVTM and CDR2 is ANQGSEA. This CDR3 region has 16 residues. The J segment lost 4 bases and the V segment lost 6 bases, leaving 12 bases of the junction unmatched. Here the CDR3 DNA reads TGCAGCGTGGACCCTTCGGACAGGGGTGTCACCGGGGAGCTGTTTTTT. This translates into CSVDPSDRGVTGELFF.

The chain has TRBV5-1 and TRBJ1-1; 7 bases are a match to TRBD1. The CDR3 runs 15 residues. The germline V gene has CDR1 SGHRS and CDR2 YFSETQ. V dropped 3 bases and J dropped 1; count of bases not matched to a gene: 6. CDR3 DNA: TGCGCCAGCAGCTACCTACAGGGGTCGAACACTGAAGCTTTCTTT. Translation: CASSYLQGSNTEAFF. Variable domain in full (rest from reference TRBV5-1 and TRBJ1-1): KAGVTQTPRYLIKTRGQQVTLSCSPISGHRSVSWYQQTPGQGLQFLFEYFSETQRNKGNFPGRFSGRQFSNSRSEMNVSTLELGDSALYLCASSYLQGSNTEAFFGQGTRLTVV.

CDR3 DNA sequence: TGCAGCGCCGAGACAGGGGAAGTTATGGGCTACACCTTC. It yields the protein CSAETGEVMGYTF. This chain uses TRBV29-1 with TRBJ1-2, with 8 bases identical to TRBD1. V dropped 7 bases and J dropped 8; count of bases not matched to a gene: 12. The CDR3 spans 13 residues. From germline, CDR1 is SQVTM and CDR2 ANQGSEA.

J is TRBJ2-5 and V is TRBV24-1, with D perhaps TRBD2 (6 bases). The V gene lost 6 bases and the J gene lost 1 base, with 17 bases spanning the gap. Germline V CDR1 and CDR2: KGHDR, SFDVKD. The CDR3 has 16 amino acids. CDR3 sequence (DNA): TGTGCCACCAGTTTCTCCCTTAAAGCGGGCCAAGAGACCCAGTACTTC. It specifies CATSFSLKAGQETQYF.

This chain joins TRBV15 and TRBJ1-4, with D hard to call. The length of the CDR3 is 12 residues. Germline-derived CDR1 and CDR2 are LNHNV and YYDKDF (reference sequence). With 2 bases removed from V and 5 bases from J, the gap between germline ends came to 3 bases. The CDR3 region has the DNA TGTGCCACCAGCAGACCGAATGAAAAACTGTTTTTT. This encodes CATSRPNEKLFF.

This rearrangement joins TRBV9 to TRBJ2-5, with 8 bases that match TRBD1. Germline V CDR1 and CDR2: SGDLS, YYNGEE. This CDR3 has 14 residues. The J segment lost 2 bases and the V segment lost 4 bases, leaving 4 bases of the junction unmatched. CDR3 sequence reads: CASSPDRGQETQYF. The DNA of the CDR3 is TGTGCCAGCAGCCCCGACAGGGGACAAGAGACCCAGTACTTC. The entire variable domain, with the rest obtained from reference TRBV9 and TRBJ2-5, is as follows: DSGVTQTPKHLITATGQRVTLRCSPRSGDLSVYWYQQSLDQGLQFLIQYYNGEERAKGNILERFSAQQFPDLHSELNLSSLELGDSALYFCASSPDRGQETQYFGPGTRLLVL.

The rearrangement joins TRBV5-4 to TRBJ1-6; 7 bases are a match to TRBD1. Trimming took 4 bases from V and 10 from J; bases not matched to a gene: 14. Germline assignment: CDR1 SGHNT and CDR2 YYREEE (reference sequence). This CDR3 contains 16 residues. CDR3 in amino acids: CASSLPTPGGESPLHF. CDR3 nucleotides: TGTGCCAGCAGCCTACCGACTCCAGGGGGTGAATCACCCCTCCACTTT.

The chain employs TRBV9 and TRBJ1-5; D is possibly TRBD1 (5 bases). CDR1 is SGDLS, CDR2 YYNGEE, per germline. The CDR3 totals 19 residues. Deletions cut 1 base from V and 0 bases from J, with 20 bases between. CDR3 residues: CASSVNTGLPPYSNQPQHF. In nucleotides, the CDR3 is TGTGCCAGCAGCGTAAATACAGGCCTGCCCCCTTATAGCAATCAGCCCCAGCATTTT. The variable domain in full, with the rest retrieved from reference TRBV9 and TRBJ1-5, is DSGVTQTPKHLITATGQRVTLRCSPRSGDLSVYWYQQSLDQGLQFLIQYYNGEERAKGNILERFSAQQFPDLHSELNLSSLELGDSALYFCASSVNTGLPPYSNQPQHFGDGTRLSIL.

V gene TRBV29-1 combines with J gene TRBJ2-1; 13 bases fit TRBD2. Germline V gene lookup returns CDR1 SQVTM and CDR2 ANQGSEA. V dropped 6 bases and J dropped 6; count of bases not matched to a gene: 5. CDR3 length: 14 amino acids. The chain's CDR3 is CSVLAGGPRNEQFF. In DNA, the CDR3 is TGCAGCGTACTAGCGGGAGGGCCGCGCAATGAGCAGTTCTTC.

This rearrangement joins TRBV12-3 or TRBV12-4 to TRBJ2-6, with 7 bases identical to TRBD1. After removal of 10 bases from V and 2 bases from J, the junction contained 2 bases not matched to a gene. This CDR3 region has 13 residues. CDR3 sequence (DNA): TGTGCCAATACAGGGGCTGGGGCCAACGTCCTGACTTTC. Protein sequence: CANTGAGANVLTF.

This clone has just one count. The chain combines TRBV7-3 with TRBJ2-1, with 8 bases that match TRBD2. The CDR3 consists of 14 residues. Germline CDR1 SGHTA, CDR2 FQGTGA. The J segment lost 7 bases and the V segment lost 4 bases, leaving 6 bases of the junction unmatched. The CDR3 reads CASSSTGGPNEQFF. CDR3 DNA: TGTGCCAGCAGCTCAACGGGAGGGCCTAATGAGCAGTTCTTC.

This clone was counted only a few times. The chain combines TRBV6-5 with TRBJ2-1; D possibly corresponds to TRBD2 (6 bases). This CDR3 is 13 amino acids long. Trimming shortened V by 6 bases and J by 4 bases, and 10 bases separated the two germline ends. Germline loops: CDR1 MNHEY, CDR2 SVGAGI. CDR3 nucleotides: TGTGCCAGCAGCCCGGGACTGTACAATGAGCAGTTCTTC. Translating it yields CASSPGLYNEQFF.

V and J are TRBV19 and TRBJ2-3; D is possibly TRBD1 (6 bases). Looked up from germline, CDR1 is LNHDA and CDR2 is SQIVND (reference sequence). Trimming cost V 7 bases and J 1 base, with 15 bases left between them. CDR3 length: 15 amino acids. Here the CDR3 DNA reads TGTGCCAGTAACCACCTAGGGGGAGGCACAGATACGCAGTATTTT. It yields the protein CASNHLGGGTDTQYF.

This clone was seen a single time. The rearrangement joins TRBV2 to TRBJ2-7; TRBD1 aligns across 10 bases. The germline V gene encodes CDR1 SNHLY and CDR2 FYNNEI. V trimming: 6 bases; J trimming: 3 bases; junction bases outside the gene matches: 8. This CDR3 has 15 amino acids. The CDR3 DNA follows: TGTGCCAGCAGCCGGGACAGGGGACCTTACTACGAGCAGTACTTC. It codes for CASSRDRGPYYEQYF.

The V call is TRBV27, the J call TRBJ2-7, with a tentative D call TRBD2 (5 bases). The CDR3 is 11 residues long. V lost 2 bases, J lost 6 bases, and 5 bases lay in between. Germline CDR1 is MNHEY and CDR2 is SMNVEV (reference sequence). In DNA form, the CDR3 reads TGTGCCAGCAGTTTAAGCGGCGAGCAGTACTTC. Translated, it gives CASSLSGEQYF.

This clone turned up a few times. This chain uses TRBV5-1 with TRBJ2-7, with 8 bases matching TRBD1. The J segment lost 2 bases and the V segment lost 4 bases, leaving 5 bases of the junction unmatched. In germline, CDR1 is SGHRS, CDR2 YFSETQ. The CDR3 runs 14 residues. Here the CDR3 reads CASSNDRGTYEQYF. The CDR3 nucleotides read TGCGCCAGCAGCAACGACAGGGGTACCTACGAGCAGTACTTC.

This clone was counted a single time. This sequence joins TRBV5-1 and TRBJ1-4; no definite D call. Germline values: CDR1 SGHRS, CDR2 YFSETQ. The CDR3 is made up of 14 amino acids. V gave up 0 bases and J gave up 7 bases, with 10 bases separating them. The CDR3 DNA sequence: TGCGCCAGCAGCTTGGACACCCCTAGTGAAAAACTGTTTTTT. The encoded protein is CASSLDTPSEKLFF.